This T cell receptor (beta chain) emerged from a study of CD8+CD57+ T cells in acquired aplastic anemia. In regard to this clonotype: Its specificity is unknown.

Genomic DNA constituted the template upon which TCR beta VDJ and CDR3 profiling was performed. From the reads, TCRdb called clonotypes with MiXCR, one entry per CDR3 protein. The table has more than 150,000 distinct CDR3 sequences, approximately 52% seen once. For sequencing, patients were chosen who had shown expansion of CD8+CD57+ cells by flow cytometry. Germline V lookup: CDR1 ENHRY, CDR2 SYGVKD. The CDR3 covers 18 residues. With V trimmed by 3 bases and J by 2 bases, 9 bases remained unmatched. Study results and limitations: CD8+ Simpson's diversity did not differ significantly between patients and controls. It was found that more than 25 CD8+ CDR3 sequences were shared between patients and controls.

The sample comprised sorted CD4+, CD8+, or CD8+CD57+ T cells (not recorded which) from PBMCs. The sequence was collected from a human donor with aplastic anemia. The chain carries TRBV10-3 and TRBJ2-6, with TRBD1 matching over 8 bases. The CDR3 here is CAISERQGALAGANVLTF. In nucleotides, the CDR3 is TGTGCCATCAGTGAACGCCAGGGGGCGCTAGCTGGGGCCAACGTCCTGACTTTC.